These 9 T cell receptor beta chains were sequenced from one sample in a study of regulatory T cells in long-lasting Graves disease. The TCR beta library used iRepertoire HTBI primers with Arm-PCR amplification of CDR3. Each CDR3 protein gets one entry after TCRdb re-called the multiplex PCR reads with MiXCR. Altogether some 560,000 distinct CDR3 sequences are present, about 16% being singletons, with the ten largest covering approximately 25%. Time point noted: newly diagnosed GD, antithyroid drugs for less than 3 months. After RNA was extracted from PBMCs, the TCR library was made from it. These data were likewise used in another study, on T cells in Graves' hyperthyroidism and ophthalmopathy.

Sequences were derived from peripheral blood mononuclear cells (PBMCs), sampled at new diagnosis, from a patient treated with antithyroid drugs. Receptors originate from a woman aged 40-60 years with Graves disease.

This clonotype was counted many times. The chain links TRBV28 to TRBJ2-1, with a possible D match to TRBD2 (5 bases). Germline V gene sequence: CDR1 MDHEN, CDR2 SYDVKM. The CDR3 is 14 amino acids. Deletions cut 5 bases from V and 5 bases from J, with 13 bases between. The CDR3 loop is CASSRPGIDNEQFF. DNA of the CDR3: TGTGCCAGCAGTCGACCCGGGATAGACAATGAGCAGTTCTTC.

This chain joins TRBV29-1 and TRBJ1-2; D may be TRBD1 (5 bases). The CDR3 totals 11 residues. The germline V gene has CDR1 SQVTM and CDR2 ANQGSEA. The germline V and J ends were trimmed by 8 bases and 4 bases, with 11 bases remaining between them. The CDR3 DNA follows: TGCAGCTCCGGGGGGGTCTATGGCTACACCTTC. It encodes CSSGGVYGYTF.

This clonotype was seen a few times. The V gene is TRBV3-1, the J gene TRBJ2-7; D may be TRBD1 (6 bases). With 2 bases removed from V and 2 bases from J, the gap between germline ends came to 10 bases. In germline, CDR1 is LGHDT, CDR2 YNNKEL (reference sequence). The CDR3 is 14 amino acids. CDR3 in DNA: TGTGCCAGCAGCCAAACGGACAGCCCCTACGAGCAGTACTTC. Translating gives CASSQTDSPYEQYF.

This chain connects TRBV2 to TRBJ2-1, with D possibly matching TRBD1 (6 bases). The CDR3 covers 15 residues. Germline V CDR1 and CDR2: SNHLY, FYNNEI. Deletions cut 5 bases from V and 2 bases from J, with 13 bases between. The CDR3 nucleotides read TGTGCCAGCAGTTTAGTACAGGGAACCTACAATGAGCAGTTCTTC. Translating it yields CASSLVQGTYNEQFF.

The rearrangement joins TRBV7-9 to TRBJ1-4, with D maybe TRBD1 (6 bases). The ends were cut back, 1 base at V and 8 bases at J, with 11 bases in the middle. Germline V gives CDR1 SEHNR, CDR2 FQNEAQ (reference sequence). CDR3 length: 14 amino acids. The CDR3 spells CASSLGQVDEKLFF. The CDR3 DNA is TGTGCCAGCAGCTTAGGACAGGTAGACGAAAAACTGTTTTTT.

This clonotype showed up many times. The CDR3 DNA reads TGTGCCTGGAAACTAGGACGGATGAACACTGAAGCTTTCTTT. Translation gives CAWKLGRMNTEAFF. The chain combines TRBV30 with TRBJ1-1; D unresolved. Germline V gene sequence: CDR1 GTSNPN, CDR2 SVGIG (reference sequence). Deletions cut 4 bases from V and 0 bases from J, with 12 bases between. The CDR3 runs 14 residues.

This clonotype has ten or more counts. This chain connects TRBV12-3 or TRBV12-4 to TRBJ1-1; D unclear. The V end was cut by 0 bases, the J end by 5 bases, with 4 bases between. This CDR3 is 12 amino acids long. The CDR3 coding sequence is TGTGCCAGCAGTTTAGCGAGTACTGAAGCTTTCTTT. Translated, it gives CASSLASTEAFF.

The chain links TRBV3-1 to TRBJ2-3; 7 bases align to TRBD2. This CDR3 has 16 amino acids. CDR1 and CDR2 (germline): LGHDT, YNNKEL (reference sequence). V lost 1 base to trimming and J lost 3 bases; unmatched junction nucleotides: 7. CDR3 amino acids: CASSQARGVPTDTQYF. The CDR3 DNA sequence: TGTGCCAGCAGCCAAGCCCGGGGGGTCCCTACAGATACGCAGTATTTT.

This clonotype is a singleton in its sample. The chain carries TRBV29-1 and TRBJ2-7; D gene unclear. V was shortened by 0 bases and J by 3 bases, with 12 bases between the two germline ends. CDR1 and CDR2 (germline): SQVTM, ANQGSEA. The CDR3 is made up of 14 amino acids. DNA for the CDR3: TGCAGCGTTGAAGATCAAGGGAAGGGCTACGAGCAGTACTTC. Translated: CSVEDQGKGYEQYF.